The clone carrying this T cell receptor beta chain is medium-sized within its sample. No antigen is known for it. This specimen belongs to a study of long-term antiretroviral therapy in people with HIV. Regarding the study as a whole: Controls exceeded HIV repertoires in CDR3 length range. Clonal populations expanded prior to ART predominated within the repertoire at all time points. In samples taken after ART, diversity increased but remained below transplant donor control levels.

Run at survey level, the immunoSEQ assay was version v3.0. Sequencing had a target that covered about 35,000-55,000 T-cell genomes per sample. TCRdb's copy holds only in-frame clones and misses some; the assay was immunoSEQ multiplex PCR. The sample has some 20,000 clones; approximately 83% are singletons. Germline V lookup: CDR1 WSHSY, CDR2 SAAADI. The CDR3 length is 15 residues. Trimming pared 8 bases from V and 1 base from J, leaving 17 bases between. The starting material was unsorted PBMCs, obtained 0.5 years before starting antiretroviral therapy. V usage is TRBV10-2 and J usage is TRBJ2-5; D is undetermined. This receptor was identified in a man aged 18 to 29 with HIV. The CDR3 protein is CASRWLLPTQETQYF. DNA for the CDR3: TGCGCCAGCCGTTGGCTTCTCCCCACCCAAGAGACCCAGTACTTC.